Listed here is a single T cell receptor beta chain. As processed by the authors: Cell counts per sample came from amplifying reference gene primers. The protocol was immunoSEQ multiplex PCR, while the TCRdb copy is restricted to in-frame clones and leaves out a portion. That table furnishes V, J and clone size, whereas the DNA furnished D and trimming. The data show roughly 200,000 clones, with approximately 90% seen just once and approximately 6.2% held by the top ten. This sample is part of a study of blood T cell repertoires in COVID-19. Study at large: Sources were T cells, B-cell-depleted T cells, or PBMCs; the material itself was cDNA or gDNA.

The ends were cut back, 8 bases at V and 4 bases at J, with 14 bases in the middle. This CDR3 contains 12 residues. The germline V gene has CDR1 GTSNPN and CDR2 SVGIG (reference sequence). The chain employs TRBV30 and TRBJ1-2, with a possible D match to TRBD1 (5 bases). This sequence was found in a man aged 60-69 years who had recovered from COVID-19. The specimen sequenced was peripheral blood. The CDR3 nucleotides are TGTGCCAGACAGTTAGGGTTCTATGGCTACACCTTC. Protein product: CARQLGFYGYTF.